The clone carrying this TCR beta chain was counted between two and nine times. Per the study methods: Reference gene primer amplification gave estimated nucleated cell counts. TCRdb keeps only in-frame clones here, not all; method: immunoSEQ multiplex PCR. That table supplies the V and J calls and clone size; D and trimming were determined from the DNA. The repertoire holds roughly 250,000 clones, roughly nine tenths seen once, with 3% in the top ten. The record originates from a study of blood T cell repertoires in COVID-19. Across 20 to 25 US areas, participants ranged in age from about 18 to 90 years. Cohorts were determined from participant-reported clinical history. Recovered status in Cohort 3 required two negative PCRs, clearance, or symptom resolution. The TCR originated in a woman between 45 and 60 years old who had recovered from COVID-19. The sample comprised PBMCs or T cells enriched from blood (not recorded which).

The CDR3 sequence: CASSFVTGSNYGYTF. The CDR3 bases are TGTGCCAGCAGCTTCGTGACAGGGAGTAACTATGGCTACACCTTC. The chain uses TRBV5-4 and TRBJ1-2; 7 bases map to TRBD1. Germline-derived CDR1 and CDR2 are SGHNT and YYREEE (reference sequence). CDR3 size: 15 residues. After removal of 2 bases from V and 1 base from J, the junction contained 5 bases not matched to a gene.